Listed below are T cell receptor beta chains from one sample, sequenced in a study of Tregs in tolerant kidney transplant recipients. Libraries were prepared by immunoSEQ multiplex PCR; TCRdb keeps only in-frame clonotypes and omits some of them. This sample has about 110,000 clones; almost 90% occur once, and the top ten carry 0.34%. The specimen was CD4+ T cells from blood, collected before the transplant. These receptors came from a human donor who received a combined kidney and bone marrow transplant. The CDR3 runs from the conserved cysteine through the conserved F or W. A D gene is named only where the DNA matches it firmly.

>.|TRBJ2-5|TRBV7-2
CASSGASGEETQYF
TGTGCCAGCAGCGGAGCTTCGGGAGAAGAGACCCAGTACTTC
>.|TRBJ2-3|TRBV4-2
CASSQVLGGDTQYF
TGTGCCAGCAGCCAAGTCCTAGGGGGAGATACGCAGTATTTT
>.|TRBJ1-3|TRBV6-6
CASSYAERDSGNTIYF
TGTGCCAGCAGTTACGCCGAGAGGGACTCTGGAAACACCATATATTTT
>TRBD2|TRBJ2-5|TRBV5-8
CASSLAGRGAQETQYF
TGTGCCAGCAGCTTGGCCGGGCGGGGGGCCCAAGAGACCCAGTACTTC
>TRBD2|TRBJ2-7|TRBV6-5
CASSSTASGGYEQYF
TGTGCCAGCAGTTCGACAGCTAGCGGGGGCTACGAGCAGTACTTC
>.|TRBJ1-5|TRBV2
CASNRGPNQPQHF
TGTGCCAGCAATCGAGGGCCCAATCAGCCCCAGCATTTT
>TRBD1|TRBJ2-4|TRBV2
CASSEFRSGGIKNIQYF
TGTGCCAGCAGTGAATTTCGGTCAGGGGGAATCAAAAACATTCAGTACTTC
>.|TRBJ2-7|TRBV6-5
CASSSYYEQYF
TGTGCCAGCAGTTCGTACTACGAGCAGTACTTC
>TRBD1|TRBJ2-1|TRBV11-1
CASSPNRGRGHNEQFF
TGTGCCAGCAGCCCGAACAGGGGAAGGGGCCACAATGAGCAGTTCTTC
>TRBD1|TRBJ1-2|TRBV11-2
CASSLDFGRDREPSKYGYTF
TGTGCCAGCAGCTTAGATTTTGGGAGGGACAGGGAACCTTCGAAGTATGGCTACACCTTC
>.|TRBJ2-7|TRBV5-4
CASSRPGYEQYF
TGTGCCAGCAGTCGACCAGGGTACGAGCAGTACTTC
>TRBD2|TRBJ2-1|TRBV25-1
CASSEFSGRQGYNEQFF
TGTGCCAGCAGTGAGTTTAGCGGGAGGCAGGGGTACAATGAGCAGTTCTTC
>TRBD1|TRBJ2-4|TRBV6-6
CASVAGQGKNIQYF
TGTGCCAGCGTTGCCGGACAGGGGAAAAACATTCAGTACTTC